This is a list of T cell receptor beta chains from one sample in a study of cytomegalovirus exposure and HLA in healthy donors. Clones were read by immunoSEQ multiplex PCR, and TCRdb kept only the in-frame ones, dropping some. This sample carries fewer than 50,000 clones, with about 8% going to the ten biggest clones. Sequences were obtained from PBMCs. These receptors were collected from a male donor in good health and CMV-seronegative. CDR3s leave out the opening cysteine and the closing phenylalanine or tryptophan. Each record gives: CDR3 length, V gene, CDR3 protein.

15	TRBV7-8	ASSFLPRAGGYNEQF
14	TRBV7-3	ASSLLSTSRNYEQY
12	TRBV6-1	ASSEDKTNTEAF
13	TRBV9	ASSEGGAGSNEQF
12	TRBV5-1	ASSLAGMNTEAF
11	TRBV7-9	ASSFNKNTEAF
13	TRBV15	ATSGRGSGANVLT
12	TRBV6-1	ASSVWGERSGYT
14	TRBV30	AWSDSWTGREGGYT
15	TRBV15	ATSRGGLAGWNNEQF
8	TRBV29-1	SVTEIEAF
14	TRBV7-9	ASSTPRDASRETQY
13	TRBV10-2	ASSKPGQPPYEQY
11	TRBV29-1	SVYKNRAGELF
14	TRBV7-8	ASSSQSQGGGSDYT
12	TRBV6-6	ASSYMREWDEQY
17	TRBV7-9	ASSFPLVGWREEYNEQF
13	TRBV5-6	ASSSLNRDTGELF
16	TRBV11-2	ASSLTSRGGDRNTEAF
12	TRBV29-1	SVEQDRDTGELF
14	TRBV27	ASRDLGGGRGDEQF
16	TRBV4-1	ASSQDQQGARGKNIQY
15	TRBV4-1	ASSQDSWTGLGNTIY
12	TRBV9	ASSVGGAYNEQF
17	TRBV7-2	ASSFRAGQRPANTGELF
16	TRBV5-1	ASRWTSGSPNQYNEQF
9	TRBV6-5	ASRRQTEAF
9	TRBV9	ASSSIRPQH
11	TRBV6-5	ASSQGQNYGYT
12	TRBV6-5	ASSGQGFRNEQF
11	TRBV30	ATQITGAGGYT
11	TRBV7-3	ASSMGQINEQF
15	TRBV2	ASSDPLAQSSTDTQY
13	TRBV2	ASSEAHRGRTEAF